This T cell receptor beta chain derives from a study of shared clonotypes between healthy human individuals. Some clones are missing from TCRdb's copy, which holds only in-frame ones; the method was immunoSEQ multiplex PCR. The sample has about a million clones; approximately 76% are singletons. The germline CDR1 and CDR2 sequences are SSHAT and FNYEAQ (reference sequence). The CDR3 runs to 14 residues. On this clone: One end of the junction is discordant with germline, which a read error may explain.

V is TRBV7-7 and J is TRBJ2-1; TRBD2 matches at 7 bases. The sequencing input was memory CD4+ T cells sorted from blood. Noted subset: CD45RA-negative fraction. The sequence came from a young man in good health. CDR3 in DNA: TGTGCTAGCAGCTTAGCCCGGGGGGACGGTGAGCAGTTCTTC. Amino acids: CASSLARGDGEQFF.